This T cell receptor (beta chain) was obtained from a study of T cell repertoires in cytomegalovirus infection. Study details: Recently identified HLA-C-restricted CMV epitopes were used, and well-studied HLA-B-restricted CMV epitopes were used as well. Public TCR beta signatures marked donors with CMV infection and the matching HLA. Study results and limitations: There were carriers of CMV plus the relevant HLA, and cumulative public TCR beta family frequency identified them. The ex vivo response showed dominance by HLA-C-restricted CMV-specific TCR beta clonotypes.

TCRdb ran MiXCR on the reads and lists one entry per CDR3 protein. The sample shows around 360,000 distinct CDR3 sequences, about a third of them seen only once. There are 15 residues in the CDR3. Deletions cut 7 bases from V and 0 bases from J, with 16 bases between. Germline CDR1 reads MNHNS; CDR2 reads SASEGT. This clonotype appeared many times. Antigen: not known. This sequence joins TRBV6-1 and TRBJ2-7; weak D call: TRBD2 (6 bases). This specimen was cultured PBMCs, taken from culture after CMV antigen stimulation. This sequence was found in a human donor in good health (CMV status not recorded). Some clones in this sample may be carry-over from other donors' samples. The CDR3 region has the DNA TGTGCCAGCACTAAGGACTACTCGAGCTCCTACGAGCAGTACTTC. This encodes CASTKDYSSSYEQYF.